This TCR beta chain was identified in a study of T cell responses to AZD1222 COVID-19 vaccine. Study-level results: Two doses of AZD1222 preceded a rise in Spike-specific TCR breadth and depth. Donors were largely white British and mainly female; clonal diversity was possibly underestimated. Baseline seropositives among AZD1222 recipients totaled only five or six.

Sequencing was performed with immunoSEQ multiplex PCR; in TCRdb, only in-frame clones are kept and a portion is missing. Of roughly 160,000 clones in the sample, 85% to 90% were seen once. For this clone: Its antigen is not identified.

Per the germline V gene, CDR1 is LGHNA and CDR2 is YSLEER. This CDR3 region has 16 residues. V lost 1 base to trimming and J lost 5 bases; unmatched junction nucleotides: 7. The receptor was isolated from an adult in good health. The chain has TRBV4-3 and TRBJ2-1; 8 bases match TRBD2. The sample was peripheral blood, taken on day 0 of AZD1222 vaccination. CDR3 nucleotide sequence: TGCGCCAGCAGCCAAGGCGCGCGCGGGGGGCACAATGAGCAGTTCTTC. Protein product: CASSQGARGGHNEQFF.